Below, 10 T cell receptor beta chains from the same sample are listed, as sequenced in a study of blood T cell repertoires in COVID-19. Generated by immunoSEQ multiplex PCR, the TCRdb table keeps only in-frame clones and is missing some. The table lists roughly 150,000 clones, roughly nine tenths of them singletons, with approximately 2.3% in the top ten. The specimen sequenced was peripheral blood. All receptors derive from a woman aged 70-85 years with acute or convalescent COVID-19.

The chain uses TRBV12-3 or TRBV12-4 and TRBJ1-2; unclear D gene. V gave up 6 bases and J gave up 2 bases, with 10 bases separating them. This CDR3 comprises 13 residues. The CDR3: CASRTGKNYGYTF. CDR3 in DNA: TGTGCCAGCAGAACCGGGAAGAACTATGGCTACACCTTC.

This clone was picked up a small number of times. The chain uses TRBV6-5 and TRBJ1-6; D call uncertain. Germline-derived CDR1 and CDR2 are MNHEY and SVGAGI. Between the trimmed V and J ends, which lost 2 bases and 0 bases, there was a span of 5 bases. The CDR3 runs to 15 residues. The CDR3 region has the DNA TGTGCCAGCAGTTACCGTAGCTCCTATAATTCACCCCTCCACTTT. Amino acid sequence: CASSYRSSYNSPLHF.

This clone was picked up one time. This chain connects TRBV7-2 to TRBJ2-3, with 12 bases that match TRBD2. CDR1 and CDR2 from the germline V gene are SGHTA and FQGNSA. Trimming at V came to 4 bases and at J to 1 base, leaving 6 bases not matched to a gene. The CDR3 spans 17 residues. DNA of the CDR3: TGTGCCAGCAGCTCGATACTAGCGGGGGGAGGCACAGATACGCAGTATTTT. Residues: CASSSILAGGGTDTQYF.

This chain connects TRBV5-1 to TRBJ1-4, with D perhaps TRBD1 (5 bases). CDR1 is SGHRS, CDR2 YFSETQ, per germline. Trimming stripped 1 base from V and 2 bases from J, with 15 bases between. This CDR3 comprises 17 residues. CDR3 DNA: TGCGCCAGCAGCTTGAGACCACGGGGGAACACTAATGAAAAACTGTTTTTT. Its translation: CASSLRPRGNTNEKLFF.

In this sample, this clone turned up once. The chain links TRBV7-9 to TRBJ1-2; 8 bases fit TRBD1. Per the germline V gene, CDR1 is SEHNR and CDR2 is FQNEAQ (reference sequence). This CDR3 comprises 14 residues. V trimming: 5 bases; J trimming: 5 bases; junction bases outside the gene matches: 7. The CDR3 DNA reads TGTGCCAGCAGCACGACAGGGGTCGGGTATGGCTACACCTTC. This sequence encodes CASSTTGVGYGYTF.

The chain couples TRBV7-8 to TRBJ2-7; D uncertain. Trimming removed 0 bases at V and 0 bases at J, with 3 bases between. The CDR3 totals 13 residues. Germline CDR1 is SGHVS and CDR2 is FQNEAQ. The CDR3 sequence: CASSLASSYEQYV. For the CDR3, the DNA is TGTGCCAGCAGCTTAGCCAGCTCCTACGAGCAGTACGTC.

The V and J genes are TRBV4-2 and TRBJ1-4, with 7 bases identical to TRBD1. The germline V gene has CDR1 LGHNA and CDR2 YNFKEQ. The CDR3 consists of 16 residues. V gave up 5 bases and J gave up 8 bases; unmatched junction bases: 14. The CDR3 here is CASSRGQRGRGEKLFF. In DNA form, the CDR3 reads TGTGCCAGCAGCAGAGGGCAGAGGGGGCGTGGGGAAAAACTGTTTTTT.

This rearrangement joins TRBV6-2 or TRBV6-3 to TRBJ1-6; 7 nucleotides align to TRBD1. The CDR3 is made up of 16 amino acids. V shed 2 bases, J shed 6 bases, and the junction held 7 bases outside the gene matches. Germline CDR1 and CDR2: MNHEY and SVGEGT. The CDR3 region has the DNA TGTGCCAGCAGTTACCCTGGACAGGCAGTTAATTCACCCCTCCACTTT. It is translated as CASSYPGQAVNSPLHF.

This clone was recorded only once. The CDR3 nucleotides are TGTGCCAGTAGTCCGAGGTTGTCCTATAATTCACCCCTCCACTTT. Translated: CASSPRLSYNSPLHF. This chain connects TRBV19 to TRBJ1-6; D gene uncertain. V was cut by 5 bases and J by 1 base, with 9 bases left in between. CDR1 is LNHDA, CDR2 SQIVND, per germline (reference sequence). This CDR3 has 15 amino acids.

This CDR3 is CASSFTLGGQNIQYF. CDR3 DNA sequence: TGTGCCAGCAGTTTCACCCTAGGAGGTCAAAACATTCAGTACTTC. The chain employs TRBV6-2 or TRBV6-3 and TRBJ2-4; possibly TRBD2 for D (5 bases). CDR1 and CDR2 from the germline V gene are MNHEY and SVGEGT. The V and J ends lost 4 bases and 5 bases respectively, with 15 bases between them. This CDR3 spans 15 amino acids.